The T cell receptor beta chain under discussion was sequenced for a study of OX40 agonist ivuxolimab in advanced cancers. Whole-study findings and limits: Dosing at 0.1 to 3.0 mg/kg was accompanied by clonal expansion of CD4+ and CD8+ blood T cells by week 6.

Comment on this clone: What it binds is not known.

V was cut by 0 bases and J by 2 bases, with 2 bases left in between. CDR1 is MGHRA, CDR2 YSYEKL, per germline. This CDR3 is 13 amino acids long. Generated by immunoSEQ multiplex PCR, the TCRdb table keeps only in-frame clones and is missing some. The sample holds some 50,000 clones, over 75% seen once. This sequence was found in an adult with an advanced solid tumor such as melanoma, head and neck, liver or kidney cancer. Sample: CD4+ or CD8+ T cells sorted from blood, taken in a trial of the OX40 agonist ivuxolimab. J is TRBJ2-1 and V is TRBV4-1, with D unresolved. The CDR3 sequence is CASSQDTYNEQFF. The CDR3 DNA sequence: TGCGCCAGCAGCCAAGATACCTACAATGAGCAGTTCTTC.